Sequencing of this T cell receptor beta chain was carried out in a study of T cell responses to AZD1222 COVID-19 vaccine. Study-level points and caveats: CD4 TCRs linked to vaccination spanned spike, dominating at 160-218 and 743-854. Researchers took repertoire samples only after the peak T cell response had come.

This clone was counted ten times or more. Antigen: not known. Profiling relied on immunoSEQ multiplex PCR, and the TCRdb table lists in-frame clones only, not all of them. The table lists about 140,000 clones, about 92% of them singletons. The germline V gene encodes CDR1 LNHDA and CDR2 SQIVND (reference sequence). V was shortened by 1 base and J by 4 bases, with 4 bases between the two germline ends. The CDR3 extends over 12 amino acids. The chain joins TRBV19 to TRBJ1-2, with unresolved D. The origin of this receptor is an adult in good health. The sample consisted of peripheral blood, taken on day 0 of AZD1222 vaccination. CDR3 bases: TGTGCCAGTAGTATAGTGCCCTATGGCTACACCTTC. Translated, it gives CASSIVPYGYTF.